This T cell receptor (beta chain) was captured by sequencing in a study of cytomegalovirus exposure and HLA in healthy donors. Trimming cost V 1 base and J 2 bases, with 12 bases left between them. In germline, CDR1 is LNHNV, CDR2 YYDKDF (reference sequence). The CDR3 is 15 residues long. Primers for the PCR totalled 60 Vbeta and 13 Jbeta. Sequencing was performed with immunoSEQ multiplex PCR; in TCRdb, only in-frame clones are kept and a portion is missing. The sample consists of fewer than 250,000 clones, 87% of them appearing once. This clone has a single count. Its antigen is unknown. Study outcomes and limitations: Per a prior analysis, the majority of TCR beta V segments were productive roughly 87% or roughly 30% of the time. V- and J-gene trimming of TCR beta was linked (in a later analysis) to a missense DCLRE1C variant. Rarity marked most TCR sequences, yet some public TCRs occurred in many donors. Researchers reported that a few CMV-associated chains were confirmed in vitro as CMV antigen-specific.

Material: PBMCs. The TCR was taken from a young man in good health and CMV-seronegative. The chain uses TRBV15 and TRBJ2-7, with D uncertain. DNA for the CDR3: TGTGCCACCAGCAGAGGGATACAGAAAGCCTACGAGCAGTACTTC. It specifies CATSRGIQKAYEQYF. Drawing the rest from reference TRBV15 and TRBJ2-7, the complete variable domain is DAMVIQNPRYQVTQFGKPVTLSCSQTLNHNVMYWYQQKSSQAPKLLFHYYDKDFNNEADTPDNFQSRRPNTSFCFLDIRSPGLGDTAMYLCATSRGIQKAYEQYFGPGTRLTVT.